A single sample is the source of the 10 T cell receptor beta chains below, sequenced in a study of beta chain features in type 1 diabetes. TCRB transcripts that were expressed got sequenced, as all of the isolated RNA had been reverse transcribed. Measured with immunoSEQ multiplex PCR; TCRdb has only the in-frame clones, and not every one. In the table there are fewer than 350,000 clones, roughly 8% of which are singletons. Sequenced material: central memory CD4+ T cells from blood. These receptors all stem from a woman aged 18-30 years in good health.

The V and J genes are TRBV5-1 and TRBJ2-5, with D perhaps matching TRBD1 (6 bases). V was cut by 3 bases and J by 5 bases, with 8 bases left in between. The CDR3 loop spans 12 amino acids. Germline assignment: CDR1 SGHRS and CDR2 YFSETQ. CDR3 residues: CASSSQGETQYF. CDR3 in DNA: TGCGCCAGCAGCTCCCAGGGGGAGACCCAGTACTTC.

The table lists this clone with a few counts. V is TRBV5-1 and J is TRBJ2-1, with TRBD1 identical over 10 bases. The CDR3 contains 17 residues. J was trimmed by 7 bases and V by 0 bases; bases with no gene match: 10. The V gene's germline CDR1 is SGHRS and CDR2 YFSETQ. The CDR3 bases are TGCGCCAGCAGCTTGGTCCCCTCGGGACAGGGGAGGAATGAGCAGTTCTTC. Its protein is CASSLVPSGQGRNEQFF.

The chain carries TRBV7-2 and TRBJ2-5; D not certain. V was clipped by 2 bases and J by 5 bases, with 12 bases between them. CDR1 SGHTA and CDR2 FQGNSA come from the germline V gene. There are 14 residues in the CDR3. CDR3 sequence reads: CASSLSSGYETQYF. The CDR3 coding sequence is TGTGCCAGCAGCTTAAGTTCTGGGTACGAGACCCAGTACTTC. The full variable domain, completed using reference TRBV7-2 and TRBJ2-5, is GAGVSQSPSNKVTEKGKDVELRCDPISGHTALYWYRQSLGQGLEFLIYFQGNSAPDKSGLPSDRFSAERTGGSVSTLTIQRTQQEDSAVYLCASSLSSGYETQYFGPGTRLLVL.

This clone was observed at least ten times. CDR3 nucleotide sequence: TGTGCCAGTAGTTCTAGGGAAGCCCCTTACAATGAGCAGTTCTTC. Protein: CASSSREAPYNEQFF. This rearrangement joins TRBV19 to TRBJ2-1; D gene ambiguous. Trimming stripped 5 bases from V and 4 bases from J, with 15 bases between. There are 15 residues in the CDR3. Germline V gene sequence: CDR1 LNHDA, CDR2 SQIVND (reference sequence).

This clone has only a few counts. The rearrangement links TRBV6-6 to TRBJ2-7; possibly TRBD1 for D (6 bases). V was clipped by 6 bases and J by 5 bases, with 17 bases between them. The CDR3 spans 14 residues. From germline, CDR1 is MNHNY and CDR2 SVGAGI (reference sequence). The chain's CDR3 is CASRTRQVRNEQYF. The CDR3 DNA reads as TGTGCCAGCAGAACCCGACAGGTTAGGAACGAGCAGTACTTC.

This clone was observed a few times. This chain joins TRBV19 and TRBJ2-1; TRBD2 matches 13 bases. Per germline, CDR1 LNHDA and CDR2 SQIVND (reference sequence). The CDR3 extends over 17 amino acids. V lost 6 bases to trimming and J lost 8 bases; unmatched junction nucleotides: 13. CDR3 amino acids: CASSRGLAGPGRHEQFF. The CDR3 nucleotides read TGTGCCAGTAGCAGGGGACTAGCGGGACCCGGCCGCCATGAGCAGTTCTTC.

The sample holds a few counts of this clone. The gene calls are TRBV29-1 and TRBJ1-2; the match to TRBD1 covers 11 bases. Germline V CDR1 and CDR2: SQVTM, ANQGSEA. With V trimmed by 6 bases and J by 10 bases, 7 bases remained unmatched. The CDR3 is 12 residues long. CDR3 in amino acids: CSVPRDRGSYTF. The DNA of the CDR3 is TGCAGCGTGCCCCGGGACAGGGGGTCCTACACCTTC.

This clone was observed a handful of times. The junction departs from germline at one end; a sequencing error may be responsible. The V call is TRBV11-3, the J call TRBJ2-1; 7 bases line up with TRBD2. The CDR3 is 14 residues long. Germline lookup yields CDR1 SGHNT and CDR2 YENEEA. The CDR3 loop reads CASSPHLDGGYLIF. CDR3 DNA sequence: TGTGCCAGCAGCCCGCACCTGGACGGGGGGTACTTGATCTTC.

The gene calls are TRBV9 and TRBJ2-3; 9 nucleotides align to TRBD2. CDR1 SGDLS and CDR2 YYNGEE come from the germline V gene. This CDR3 comprises 17 residues. J gave up 3 bases and V 3 bases, and 11 bases lay outside the gene matches. The CDR3 nucleotides are TGTGCCAGCAGCGCCGGGACTAGCTCTCTAATAACAGATACGCAGTATTTT. Its translation is CASSAGTSSLITDTQYF. Supplemented by reference TRBV9 and TRBJ2-3, the full variable domain reads DSGVTQTPKHLITATGQRVTLRCSPRSGDLSVYWYQQSLDQGLQFLIQYYNGEERAKGNILERFSAQQFPDLHSELNLSSLELGDSALYFCASSAGTSSLITDTQYFGPGTRLTVL.

The chain carries TRBV29-1 and TRBJ2-3; the match to TRBD2 covers 8 bases. This CDR3 contains 12 residues. After removal of 5 bases from V and 8 bases from J, the junction contained 6 bases not matched to a gene. Germline CDR1 is SQVTM and CDR2 is ANQGSEA. As DNA, the CDR3 is TGCAGCGTTCTTAGCGGGGAGGGTACGCAGTATTTT. This sequence encodes CSVLSGEGTQYF.